This is a list of T cell receptor beta chains from one sample in a study of blood T cells in healthy people across ages. Using its own MiXCR run on the 5' RACE reads, TCRdb lists one record per CDR3 protein. The table has about 970,000 distinct CDR3 sequences, roughly half seen once. Sequenced material: blood. All receptors come from a woman aged 55-75 years in good health. CDR3s leave out the opening cysteine and the closing phenylalanine or tryptophan. Fields, in order: V gene, CDR3 protein.

TRBV29-1	SVVGLLGDNEQF
TRBV20-1	SALAPGTDTQY
TRBV2	ASWSAGGLRHEQY
TRBV10-3	AIRQGAQGDAQY
TRBV7-3	ASSLRLAGSAGNEQY
TRBV15	ATSGGYYGYT
TRBV28	ASSLVGQIDEQF
TRBV5-1	ASSLEARRYNEQF
TRBV4-3	AWGTGNEKLF
TRBV5-1	ASRVEGKNYGYT
TRBV9	ASSADRRIGYT
TRBV12-3/TRBV12-4	ASSEKTRQY
TRBV12-3/TRBV12-4	ASSLGGRKGTQY
TRBV6-4	ASSVEAGRSYEQY
TRBV28	ASSRRTLREQY